One sample yielded the 13 T cell receptor beta chains listed below, sequenced in a study of vaccination and CD4 T cells after COVID-19. Once obtained from cultured CD4+ T cells, the DNA was sequenced using the Oncomine TCR Beta short-read assay. TCRdb itself ran the PCR reads through MiXCR, one entry per CDR3 protein. The repertoire has just under 20,000 distinct CDR3 sequences, approximately 26% of them found once; the top ten carry approximately 10%. Treatment defined: roughly 10-day PBMC culture with coronavirus spike peptide pools or control peptides (ViraFEST assay). The antigens these receptors bind are not known. Source material: cultured CD4+ T cells from blood. These receptors all stem from a human donor with COVID-19.

V usage is TRBV18 and J usage is TRBJ1-5; possibly TRBD1 for D (6 bases). Trimming cost V 2 bases and J 5 bases, with 10 bases left between them. The CDR3 loop spans 14 amino acids. CDR1 is KGHSH and CDR2 is LQKENI in the germline V gene. CDR3 nucleotide sequence: TGTGCCAGCTCACCAGGGGGGGGCGATCAGCCCCAGCATTTT. Protein sequence: CASSPGGGDQPQHF.

This clonotype was counted only a few times. The CDR3 reads CASSWGRTNTGELFF. The CDR3 nucleotides are TGTGCCAGCAGCTGGGGACGGACGAACACCGGGGAGCTGTTTTTT. The chain couples TRBV7-9 to TRBJ2-2; TRBD1 or TRBD2 may be the D gene (5 bases each). Germline lookup yields CDR1 SEHNR and CDR2 FQNEAQ (reference sequence). The V and J ends lost 4 bases and 0 bases respectively, with 9 bases between them. CDR3 size: 15 residues.

This rearrangement joins TRBV12-3 or TRBV12-4 to TRBJ2-3; D unresolved. V lost 7 bases and J 3 bases, leaving 5 bases between the germline ends. The CDR3 is 11 amino acids. CDR3 protein: CASTETDTQYF. The CDR3 DNA follows: TGTGCCAGCACAGAGACAGATACGCAGTATTTT.

This clonotype was counted only a few times. The rearrangement uses TRBV2 and TRBJ2-5; D may correspond to TRBD1 or TRBD2 (6 bases each). The CDR3 totals 12 residues. Deletions cut 4 bases from V and 6 bases from J, with 9 bases between. Germline CDR1 and CDR2: SNHLY and FYNNEI. The CDR3 loop is CASSVGGQTQYF. The CDR3 region has the DNA TGTGCCAGCAGTGTAGGGGGGCAGACCCAGTACTTC.

The chain couples TRBV7-2 to TRBJ2-5; D is unresolved. The CDR3 consists of 15 residues. V was pared by 1 base and J by 5 bases, with 14 bases between. CDR1 and CDR2 from the germline V gene are SGHTA and FQGNSA. The CDR3 is CASSLGGNSMETQYF. DNA of the CDR3: TGTGCCAGCAGCTTAGGCGGCAACTCAATGGAGACCCAGTACTTC.

In the case of this clonotype: It is likely a read error, because the conserved phenylalanine at the end of the CDR3 is missing. V gene TRBV6-1 combines with J gene TRBJ2-7, with TRBD1 as a possible D gene (5 bases). With 8 bases removed from V and 0 bases from J, the gap between germline ends came to 14 bases. Looked up from germline, CDR1 is MNHNS and CDR2 is SASEGT. The CDR3 contains 14 residues. The CDR3 protein is CASGLTEYSYEQYL. For the CDR3, the DNA is TGTGCCAGCGGGTTGACAGAGTACTCCTACGAGCAGTACCTC.

This chain connects TRBV20-1 to TRBJ1-5, with D hard to call. V was clipped by 0 bases and J by 4 bases, with 16 bases between them. The germline V gene encodes CDR1 DFQATT and CDR2 SNEGSKA (reference sequence). This CDR3 region has 16 residues. In DNA form, the CDR3 reads TGCAGTGCTAGAGATCCCGGTTCCAGCATAAATCAGCCCCAGCATTTT. The encoded protein is CSARDPGSSINQPQHF.

The rearrangement uses TRBV6-1 and TRBJ2-3; tentative D call: TRBD2 (6 bases). This CDR3 region has 14 residues. Trimming stripped 5 bases from V and 0 bases from J, with 9 bases between. Germline V gene lookup returns CDR1 MNHNS and CDR2 SASEGT. Written as DNA, the CDR3 is TGTGCCAGCAGTCTGGGACTGAGCACAGATACGCAGTATTTT. It translates to CASSLGLSTDTQYF.

The chain uses TRBV5-4 and TRBJ1-3, with 10 bases lining up with TRBD1. The germline gives CDR1 SGHNT, CDR2 YYREEE (reference sequence). The V and J ends lost 4 bases and 1 base, in that order; junction bases with no gene match: 8. CDR3 length: 17 residues. In DNA, the CDR3 is TGTGCCAGCAGCCGGGGACAGGGGAAGTTATCTGGAAACACCATATATTTT. Translated, it gives CASSRGQGKLSGNTIYF.

This clonotype occurred a few times. The chain carries TRBV2 and TRBJ2-2, with D hard to call. Germline values: CDR1 SNHLY, CDR2 FYNNEI. The CDR3 sequence is 14 residues long. Trimming cost V 4 bases and J 2 bases, with 8 bases left between them. This CDR3 reads CASSGTANTGELFF. For the CDR3, the DNA is TGTGCCAGCAGTGGGACCGCCAACACCGGGGAGCTGTTTTTT.

This clonotype came up a few times. The V gene is TRBV24-1, the J gene TRBJ2-5, with a weak D call TRBD1 (6 bases). The V end was cut by 3 bases, the J end by 3 bases, with 13 bases between. CDR1 KGHDR and CDR2 SFDVKD come from the germline V gene. The CDR3 runs 15 residues. CDR3 protein: CATSDPQTGKETQYF. CDR3 coding DNA: TGTGCCACCAGTGATCCCCAGACAGGAAAAGAGACCCAGTACTTC.

This clonotype came up a few times. The J gene is TRBJ1-2, the V gene TRBV19; D remains unclear. Germline loops: CDR1 LNHDA, CDR2 SQIVND (reference sequence). Trimming removed 7 bases at V and 6 bases at J, with 18 bases between. The CDR3 runs 14 residues. The CDR3 sequence: CASTEVGYRHGYTF. Written as DNA, the CDR3 is TGTGCCAGTACCGAAGTAGGATATCGGCATGGCTACACCTTC.

This clonotype came up a few times. This rearrangement joins TRBV6-1 to TRBJ2-5, with D perhaps assigned TRBD1 or TRBD2 (5 bases each). From germline, CDR1 is MNHNS and CDR2 SASEGT. The V end was cut by 5 bases, the J end by 2 bases, with 15 bases between. The CDR3 is made up of 15 amino acids. The CDR3 DNA is TGTGCCAGCAGTCCCTGGGGACCGGGGCAAGAGACCCAGTACTTC. It translates to CASSPWGPGQETQYF.